The entry that follows covers one TCR beta chain sequence. Its specificity is not known. It was across several immunoSEQ plates that each subset's genomic DNA was evenly split. In the source study's methods: Junction-only immunoSEQ data arrived without quality scores, meaning filtering differed. Sequenced by immunoSEQ multiplex PCR; TCRdb stores in-frame clones only, minus some. For V, J and clone size, that table is used; D and trimming come from the DNA. The sample includes just over 2,000,000 clones, roughly 95% of them seen just once. V was clipped by 5 bases and J by 5 bases; unmatched bases: 7. Germline V gene data show CDR1 as PRHDT and CDR2 as FYEKMQ (reference sequence). The CDR3 has 16 residues. This entry belongs to a study of shared clonotypes between healthy human individuals. Naive CD8 cells, CD45RO-negative and positively selected for CCR7, excluded terminally differentiated effector memory CD45RA+ cells.

Study-wide findings and caveats: Memory subsets generally showed smaller estimated richness than naive subsets did.

Sequenced input: naive CD8+ T cells sorted from blood. This clonotype was obtained from a man younger than 35 in good health. The V and J genes are TRBV13 and TRBJ2-7, with 15 bases aligning to TRBD2. The CDR3 nucleotides are TGTGCCAGCAGCCTGGGACTAGCGGGGGGCGAAGACGAGCAGTACTTC. Translation: CASSLGLAGGEDEQYF.